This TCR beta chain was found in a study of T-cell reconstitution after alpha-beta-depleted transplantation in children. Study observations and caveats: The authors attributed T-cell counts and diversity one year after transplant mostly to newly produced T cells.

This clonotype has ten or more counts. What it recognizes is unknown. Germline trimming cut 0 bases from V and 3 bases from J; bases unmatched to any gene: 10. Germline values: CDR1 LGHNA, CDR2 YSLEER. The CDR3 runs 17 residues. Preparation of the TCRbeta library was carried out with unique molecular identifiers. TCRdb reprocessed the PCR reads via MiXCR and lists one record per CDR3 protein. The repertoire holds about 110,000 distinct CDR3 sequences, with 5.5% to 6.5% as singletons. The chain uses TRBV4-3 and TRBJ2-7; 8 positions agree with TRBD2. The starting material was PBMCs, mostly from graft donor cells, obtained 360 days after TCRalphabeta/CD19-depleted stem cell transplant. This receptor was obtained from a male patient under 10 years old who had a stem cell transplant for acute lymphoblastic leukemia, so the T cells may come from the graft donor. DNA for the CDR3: TGCGCCAGCAGCCAAGACCCTACTAGCGGCCTGATCTACGAGCAGTACTTC. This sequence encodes CASSQDPTSGLIYEQYF.